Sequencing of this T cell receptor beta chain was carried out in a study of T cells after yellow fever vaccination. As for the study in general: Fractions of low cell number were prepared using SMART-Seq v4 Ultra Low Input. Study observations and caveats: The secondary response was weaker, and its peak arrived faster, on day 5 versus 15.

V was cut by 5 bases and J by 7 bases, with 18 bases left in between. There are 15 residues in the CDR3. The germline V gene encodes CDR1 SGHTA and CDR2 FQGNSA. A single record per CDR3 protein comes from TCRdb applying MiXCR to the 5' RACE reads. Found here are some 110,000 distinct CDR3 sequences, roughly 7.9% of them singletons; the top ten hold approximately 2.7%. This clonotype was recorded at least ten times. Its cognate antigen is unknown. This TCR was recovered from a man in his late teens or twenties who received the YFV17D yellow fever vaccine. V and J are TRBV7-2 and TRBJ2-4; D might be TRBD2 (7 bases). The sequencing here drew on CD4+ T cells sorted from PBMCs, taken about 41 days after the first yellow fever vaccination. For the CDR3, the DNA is TGTGCCAGCAGCCGAGGGAGGGATGGGGGCAACATTCAGTACTTC. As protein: CASSRGRDGGNIQYF.